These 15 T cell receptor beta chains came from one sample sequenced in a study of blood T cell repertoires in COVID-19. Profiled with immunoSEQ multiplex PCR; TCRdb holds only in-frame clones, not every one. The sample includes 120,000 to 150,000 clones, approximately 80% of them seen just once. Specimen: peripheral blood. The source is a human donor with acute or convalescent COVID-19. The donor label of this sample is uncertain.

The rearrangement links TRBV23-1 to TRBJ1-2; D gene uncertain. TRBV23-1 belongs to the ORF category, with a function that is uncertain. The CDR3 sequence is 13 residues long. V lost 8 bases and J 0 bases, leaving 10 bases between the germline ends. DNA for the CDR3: TGCGCCAGCCTGACACGTACTAACTATGGCTACACCTTC. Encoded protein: CASLTRTNYGYTF.

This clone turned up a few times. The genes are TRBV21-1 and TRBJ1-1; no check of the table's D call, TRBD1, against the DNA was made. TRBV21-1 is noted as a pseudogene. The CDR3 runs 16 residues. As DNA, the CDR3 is TGTGCCAGCAGCAAAAGACAGGGCGACATGAACACTGAAGCTTTCTTT. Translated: CASSKRQGDMNTEAFF.

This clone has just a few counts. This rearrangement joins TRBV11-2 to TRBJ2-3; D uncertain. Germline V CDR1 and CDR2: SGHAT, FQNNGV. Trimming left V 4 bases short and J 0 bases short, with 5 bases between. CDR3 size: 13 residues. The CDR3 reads CASSSFSTDTQYF. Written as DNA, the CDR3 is TGTGCCAGCAGCTCGTTCAGCACAGATACGCAGTATTTT.

CDR3 sequence (DNA): TGCGCCAGCAGCTTGCAGACAGGGGCGAACACTGAAGCTTTCTTT. Encoded protein: CASSLQTGANTEAFF. The chain joins TRBV5-1 to TRBJ1-1; 8 nucleotides match TRBD1. The CDR3 contains 15 residues. Germline V CDR1 and CDR2: SGHRS, YFSETQ. The V gene end was trimmed by 1 base and the J gene end by 1 base; junction bases not matched to a gene: 3. Filled out from reference TRBV5-1 and TRBJ1-1, the complete variable domain reads KAGVTQTPRYLIKTRGQQVTLSCSPISGHRSVSWYQQTPGQGLQFLFEYFSETQRNKGNFPGRFSGRQFSNSRSEMNVSTLELGDSALYLCASSLQTGANTEAFFGQGTRLTVV.

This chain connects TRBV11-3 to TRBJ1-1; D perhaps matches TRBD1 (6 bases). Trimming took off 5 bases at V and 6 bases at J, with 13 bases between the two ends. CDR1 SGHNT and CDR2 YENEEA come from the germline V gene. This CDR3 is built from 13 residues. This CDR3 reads CASSPGVWSEAFF. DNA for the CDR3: TGTGCCAGCAGCCCAGGGGTTTGGTCTGAAGCTTTCTTT.

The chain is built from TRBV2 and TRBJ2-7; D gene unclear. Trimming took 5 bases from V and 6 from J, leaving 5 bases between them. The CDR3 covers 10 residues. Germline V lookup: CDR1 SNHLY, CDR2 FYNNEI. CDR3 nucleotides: TGTGCCAGCAGTTCAGGCGAGCAGTACGTC. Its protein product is CASSSGEQYV.

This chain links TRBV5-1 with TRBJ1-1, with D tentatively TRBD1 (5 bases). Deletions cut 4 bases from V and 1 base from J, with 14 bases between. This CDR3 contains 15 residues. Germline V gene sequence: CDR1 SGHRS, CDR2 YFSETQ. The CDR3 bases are TGCGCCAGCAGCCCCTCGGGCGGGGGGAACACTGAAGCTTTCTTT. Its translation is CASSPSGGGNTEAFF.

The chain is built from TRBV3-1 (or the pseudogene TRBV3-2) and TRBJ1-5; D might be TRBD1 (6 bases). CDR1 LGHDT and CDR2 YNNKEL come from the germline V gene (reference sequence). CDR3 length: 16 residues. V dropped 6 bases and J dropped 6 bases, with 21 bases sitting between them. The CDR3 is CASSHNSGTQPQPQHF. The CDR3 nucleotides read TGTGCCAGCAGTCATAACAGTGGGACACAACCTCAGCCCCAGCATTTT.

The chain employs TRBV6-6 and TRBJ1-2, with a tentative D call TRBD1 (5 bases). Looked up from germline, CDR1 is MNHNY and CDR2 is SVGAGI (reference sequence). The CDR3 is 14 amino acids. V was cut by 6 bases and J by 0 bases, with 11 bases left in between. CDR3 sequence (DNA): TGTGCCAGCAGGCTCGGGGGGGCTAACTATGGCTACACCTTC. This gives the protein CASRLGGANYGYTF.

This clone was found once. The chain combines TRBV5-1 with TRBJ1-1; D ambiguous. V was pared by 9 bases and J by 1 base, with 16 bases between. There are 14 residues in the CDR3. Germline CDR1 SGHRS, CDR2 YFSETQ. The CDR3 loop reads CATKPTGANTEAFF. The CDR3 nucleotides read TGCGCCACTAAACCCACGGGAGCGAACACTGAAGCTTTCTTT.

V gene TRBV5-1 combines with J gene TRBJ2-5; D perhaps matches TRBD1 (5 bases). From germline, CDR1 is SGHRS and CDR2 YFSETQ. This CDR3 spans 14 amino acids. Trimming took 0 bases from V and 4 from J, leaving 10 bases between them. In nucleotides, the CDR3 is TGCGCCAGCAGCTTGGAGGGGTTCGGAGAGACCCAGTACTTC. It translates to CASSLEGFGETQYF.

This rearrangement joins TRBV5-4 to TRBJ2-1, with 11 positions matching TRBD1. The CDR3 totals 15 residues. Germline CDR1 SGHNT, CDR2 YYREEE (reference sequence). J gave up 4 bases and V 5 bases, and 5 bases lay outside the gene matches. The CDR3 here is CASRAGTGGYNEQFF. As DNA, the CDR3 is TGTGCCAGCAGGGCTGGGACAGGGGGGTACAATGAGCAGTTCTTC.

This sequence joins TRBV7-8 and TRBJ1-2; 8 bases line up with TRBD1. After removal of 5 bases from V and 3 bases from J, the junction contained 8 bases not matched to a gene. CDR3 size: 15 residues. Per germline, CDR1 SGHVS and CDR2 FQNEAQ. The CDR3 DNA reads TGTGCCAGCAGCGTTGCAGGACAGGGCGACTATGGCTACACCTTC. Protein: CASSVAGQGDYGYTF.

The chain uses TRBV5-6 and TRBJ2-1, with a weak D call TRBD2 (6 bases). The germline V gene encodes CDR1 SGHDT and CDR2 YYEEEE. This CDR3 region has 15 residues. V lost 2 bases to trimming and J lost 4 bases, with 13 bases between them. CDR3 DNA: TGTGCCAGCAGCTTATGGAGGGGAGATTACAATGAGCAGTTCTTC. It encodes CASSLWRGDYNEQFF.

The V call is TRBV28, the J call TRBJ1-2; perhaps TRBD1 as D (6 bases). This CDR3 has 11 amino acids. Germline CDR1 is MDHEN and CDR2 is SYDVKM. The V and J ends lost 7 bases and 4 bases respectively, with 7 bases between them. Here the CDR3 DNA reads TGTGCCAGCAAGACAGGCTATGGCTACACCTTC. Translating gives CASKTGYGYTF.